This T cell receptor beta chain comes out of a study of blood T cells in healthy people across ages. Study-wide results and limits: Whereas aged donors had fewer naive CD4+ cells, long-lived donors had more of them and higher diversity. Since the PBMCs were unsorted, naive and antigen-experienced cells could not be conclusively compared.

The total RNA that was extracted per sample amounted to at least 6 micrograms. Remarks on this clonotype: What it recognizes is unknown.

The CDR3 is 14 residues long. The germline gives CDR1 MNHNS, CDR2 SASEGT. Trimming took 2 bases from V and 3 from J, leaving 5 bases between them. The use of a sample-barcoded 5' primer and a J-beta primer mix characterized a second PCR of 7 to 11 cycles. A tag from a template-switch adaptor with 12 random nucleotides marked each cDNA molecule. Each CDR3 protein is one row after TCRdb ran MiXCR on the 5' RACE reads. The sample holds around 1,900,000 distinct CDR3 sequences, more than 35% seen once. V gene TRBV6-1 combines with J gene TRBJ1-6; possibly TRBD1 for D (5 bases). The source is a human donor in good health. Sequencing was performed on blood. The CDR3 is CASSERGYNSPLHF. In nucleotides, the CDR3 is TGTGCCAGCAGTGAAAGGGGCTATAATTCACCCCTCCACTTT.